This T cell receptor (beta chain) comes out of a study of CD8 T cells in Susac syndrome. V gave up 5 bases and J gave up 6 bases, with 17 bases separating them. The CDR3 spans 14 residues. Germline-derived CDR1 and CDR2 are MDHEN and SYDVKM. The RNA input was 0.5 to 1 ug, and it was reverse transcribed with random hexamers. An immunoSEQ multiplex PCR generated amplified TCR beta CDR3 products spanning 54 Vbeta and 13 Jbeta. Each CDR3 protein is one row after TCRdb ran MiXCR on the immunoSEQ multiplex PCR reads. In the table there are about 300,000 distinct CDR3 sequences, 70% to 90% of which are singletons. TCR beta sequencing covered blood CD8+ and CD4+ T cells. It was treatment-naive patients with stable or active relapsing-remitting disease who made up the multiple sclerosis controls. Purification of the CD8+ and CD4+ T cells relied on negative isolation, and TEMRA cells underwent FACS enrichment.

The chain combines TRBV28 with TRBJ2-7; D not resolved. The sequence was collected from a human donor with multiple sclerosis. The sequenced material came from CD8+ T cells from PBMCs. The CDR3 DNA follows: TGTGCCAGCAGTCCGTACAACAAGGGCTCCGAGCAGTACTTC. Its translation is CASSPYNKGSEQYF.